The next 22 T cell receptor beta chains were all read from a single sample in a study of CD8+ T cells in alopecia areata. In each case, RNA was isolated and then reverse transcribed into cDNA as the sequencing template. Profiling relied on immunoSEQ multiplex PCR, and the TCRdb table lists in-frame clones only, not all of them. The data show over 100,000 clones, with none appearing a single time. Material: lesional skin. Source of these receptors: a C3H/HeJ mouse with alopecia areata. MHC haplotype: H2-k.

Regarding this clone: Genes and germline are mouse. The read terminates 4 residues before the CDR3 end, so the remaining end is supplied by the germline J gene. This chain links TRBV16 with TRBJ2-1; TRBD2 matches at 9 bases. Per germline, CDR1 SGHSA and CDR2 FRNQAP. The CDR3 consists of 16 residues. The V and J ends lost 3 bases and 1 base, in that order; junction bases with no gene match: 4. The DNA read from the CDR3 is TGTGCAAGCAGCTTCCCGACTGGGGGCAACTATGCT. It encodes CASSFPTGGNYA. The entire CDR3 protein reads CASSFPTGGNYAEQFF.

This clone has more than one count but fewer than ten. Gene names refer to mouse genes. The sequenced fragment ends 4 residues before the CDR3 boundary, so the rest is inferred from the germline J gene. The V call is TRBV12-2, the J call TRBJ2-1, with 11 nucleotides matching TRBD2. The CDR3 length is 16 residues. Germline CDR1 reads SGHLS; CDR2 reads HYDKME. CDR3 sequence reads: CASSLETGGAGAEQFF. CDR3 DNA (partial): TGTGCCAGCTCTCTCGAAACTGGGGGGGCGGGAGCT.

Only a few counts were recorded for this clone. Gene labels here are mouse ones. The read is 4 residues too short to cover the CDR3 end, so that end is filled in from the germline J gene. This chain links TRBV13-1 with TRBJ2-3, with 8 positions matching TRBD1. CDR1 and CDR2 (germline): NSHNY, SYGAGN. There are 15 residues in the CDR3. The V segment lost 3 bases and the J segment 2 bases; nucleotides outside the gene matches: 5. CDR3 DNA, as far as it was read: TGTGCCAGCAGTGGGACAGGGAGATTTGCAGAA. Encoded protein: CASSGTGRFAE. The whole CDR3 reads CASSGTGRFAETLYF.

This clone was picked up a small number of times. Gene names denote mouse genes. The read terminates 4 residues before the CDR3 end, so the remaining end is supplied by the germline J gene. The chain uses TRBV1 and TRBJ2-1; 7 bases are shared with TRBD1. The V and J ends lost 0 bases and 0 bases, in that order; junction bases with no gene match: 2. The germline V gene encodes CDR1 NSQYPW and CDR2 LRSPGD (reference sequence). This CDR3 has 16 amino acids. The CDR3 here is CTCSAERDSNYAEQFF. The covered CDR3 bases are TGCACCTGCAGTGCAGAAAGGGACAGTAACTATGCT.

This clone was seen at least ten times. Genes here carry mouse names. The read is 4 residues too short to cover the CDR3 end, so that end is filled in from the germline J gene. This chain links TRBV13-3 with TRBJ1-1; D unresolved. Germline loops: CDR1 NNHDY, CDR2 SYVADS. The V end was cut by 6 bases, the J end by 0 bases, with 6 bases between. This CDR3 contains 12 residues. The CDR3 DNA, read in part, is TGTGCCAGCACCCAGTCAAACACA. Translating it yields CASTQSNT. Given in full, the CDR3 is CASTQSNTEVFF.

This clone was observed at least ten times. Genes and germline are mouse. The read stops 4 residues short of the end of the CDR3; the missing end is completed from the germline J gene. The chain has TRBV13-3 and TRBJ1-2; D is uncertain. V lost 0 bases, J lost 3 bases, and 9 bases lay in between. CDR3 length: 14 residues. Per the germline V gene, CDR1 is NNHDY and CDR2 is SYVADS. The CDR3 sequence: CASSDGGFDSDYTF. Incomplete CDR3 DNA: TGTGCCAGCAGTGATGGAGGGTTCGACTCC.

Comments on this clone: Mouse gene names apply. CDR3 region: CASSRDWGLQNTLYF. The sequenced CDR3 bases are TGTGCCAGCAGTCGGGACTGGGGCCTTCAAAAC. The chain is built from TRBV13-1 and TRBJ2-4, with TRBD2 matching 10 bases. The missing CDR3 end, 4 residues past where the read stops, is filled in from the germline J gene. J gave up 2 bases and V 4 bases, and 4 bases lay outside the gene matches. The germline V gene has CDR1 NSHNY and CDR2 SYGAGN. CDR3 length: 15 residues.

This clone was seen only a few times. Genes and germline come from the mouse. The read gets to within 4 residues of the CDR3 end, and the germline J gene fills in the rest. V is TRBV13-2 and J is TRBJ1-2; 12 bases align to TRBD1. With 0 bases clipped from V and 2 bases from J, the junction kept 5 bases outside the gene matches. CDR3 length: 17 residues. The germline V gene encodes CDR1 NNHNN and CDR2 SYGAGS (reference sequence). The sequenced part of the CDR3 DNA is TGTGCCAGCGGTGATGCAGGGGACAGGGGGCGCAACTCC. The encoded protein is CASGDAGDRGRNS. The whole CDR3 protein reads CASGDAGDRGRNSDYTF.

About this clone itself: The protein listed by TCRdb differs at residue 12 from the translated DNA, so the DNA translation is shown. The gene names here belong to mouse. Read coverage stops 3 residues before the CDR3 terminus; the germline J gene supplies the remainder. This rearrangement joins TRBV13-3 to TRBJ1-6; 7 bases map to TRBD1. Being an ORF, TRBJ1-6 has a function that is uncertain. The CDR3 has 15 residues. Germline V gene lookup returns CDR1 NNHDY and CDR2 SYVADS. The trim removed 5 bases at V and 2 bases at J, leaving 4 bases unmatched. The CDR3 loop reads CASSRGQTYNSPLYF. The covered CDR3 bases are TGTGCCAGCAGCCGGGGACAGACCTATAATTCGCCC.

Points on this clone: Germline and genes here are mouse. The sequenced CDR3 bases are TGTGCCAGCAGTCCCGACTGGGGGGTCCAAGAC. This encodes CASSPDWGVQD. The whole CDR3 sequence is CASSPDWGVQDTQYF. The V and J genes are TRBV14 and TRBJ2-5; 10 nucleotides line up with TRBD2. From the germline J gene comes the end of the CDR3, since the read stops 4 residues before it. Germline V CDR1 and CDR2: SGHDT, FRDEAV. Trimming at V came to 4 bases and at J to 2 bases, leaving 4 bases not matched to a gene. The CDR3 spans 15 residues.

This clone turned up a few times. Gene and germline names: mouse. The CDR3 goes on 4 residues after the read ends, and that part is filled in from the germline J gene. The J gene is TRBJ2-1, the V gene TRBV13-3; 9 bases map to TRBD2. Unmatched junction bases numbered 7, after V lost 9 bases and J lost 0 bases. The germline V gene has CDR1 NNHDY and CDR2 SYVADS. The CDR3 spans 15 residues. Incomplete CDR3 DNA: TGTGCCACCTCGGCTGGGGGGGTTAACTATGCT. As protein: CATSAGGVNYA. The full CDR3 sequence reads CATSAGGVNYAEQFF.

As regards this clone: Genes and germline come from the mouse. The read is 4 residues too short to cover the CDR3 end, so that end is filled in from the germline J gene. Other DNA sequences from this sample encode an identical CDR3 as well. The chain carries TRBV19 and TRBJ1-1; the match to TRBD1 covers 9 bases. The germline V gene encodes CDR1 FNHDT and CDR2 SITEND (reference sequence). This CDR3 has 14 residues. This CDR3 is CASSIRDRGTEVFF. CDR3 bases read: TGTGCCAGCAGTATAAGAGACAGGGGGACA. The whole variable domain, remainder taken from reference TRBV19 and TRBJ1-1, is GGIITQTPKFLIGQEGQKLTLKCQQNFNHDTMYWYRQDSGKGLRLIYYSITENDLQKGDLSEGYDASREKKSSFSLTVTSAQKNEMAVFLCASSIRDRGTEVFFGKGTRLTVV.

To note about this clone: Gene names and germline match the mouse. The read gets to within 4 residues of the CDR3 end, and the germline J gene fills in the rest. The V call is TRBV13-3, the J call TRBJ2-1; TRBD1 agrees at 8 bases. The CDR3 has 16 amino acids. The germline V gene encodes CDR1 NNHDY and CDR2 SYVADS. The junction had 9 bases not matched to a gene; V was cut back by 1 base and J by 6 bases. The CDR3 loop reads CASSDRAGGAFAEQFF. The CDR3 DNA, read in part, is TGTGCCAGCAGTGATCGGGCAGGGGGCGCTTTTGCT.

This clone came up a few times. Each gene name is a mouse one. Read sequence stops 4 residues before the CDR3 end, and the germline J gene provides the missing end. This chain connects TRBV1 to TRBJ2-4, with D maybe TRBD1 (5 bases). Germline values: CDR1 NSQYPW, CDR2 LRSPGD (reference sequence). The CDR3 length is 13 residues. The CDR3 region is CTCSAVDRNTLYF. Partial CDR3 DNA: TGCACCTGCAGTGCAGTCGACAGAAAC.

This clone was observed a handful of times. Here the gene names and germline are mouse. CDR3 loop: CASSQQFSNERLFF. The covered CDR3 bases are TGTGCCAGCTCCCAACAGTTTTCCAACGAA. The V gene is TRBV13-3, the J gene TRBJ1-4; D call uncertain. Read coverage stops 4 residues before the CDR3 terminus; the germline J gene supplies the remainder. The CDR3 totals 14 residues. Germline assignment: CDR1 NNHDY and CDR2 SYVADS. V was trimmed by 7 bases and J by 0 bases, leaving 10 bases between them.

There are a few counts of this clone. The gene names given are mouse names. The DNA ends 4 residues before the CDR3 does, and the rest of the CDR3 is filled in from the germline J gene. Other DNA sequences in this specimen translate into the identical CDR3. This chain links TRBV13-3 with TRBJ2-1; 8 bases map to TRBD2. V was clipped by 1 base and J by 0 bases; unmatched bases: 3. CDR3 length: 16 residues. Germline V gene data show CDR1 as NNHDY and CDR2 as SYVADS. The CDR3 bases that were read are TGTGCCAGCAGTGATACTGGGGGCTATAACTATGCT. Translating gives CASSDTGGYNYA. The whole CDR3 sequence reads CASSDTGGYNYAEQFF.

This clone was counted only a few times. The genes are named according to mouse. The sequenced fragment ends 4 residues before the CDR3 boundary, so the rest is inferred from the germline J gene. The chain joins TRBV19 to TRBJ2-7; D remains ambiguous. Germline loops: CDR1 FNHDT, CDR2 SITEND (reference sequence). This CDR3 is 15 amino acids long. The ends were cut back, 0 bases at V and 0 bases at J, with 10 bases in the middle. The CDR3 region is CASSIVDKTSYEQYF. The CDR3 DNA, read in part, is TGTGCCAGCAGTATAGTTGACAAAACCTCCTAT.

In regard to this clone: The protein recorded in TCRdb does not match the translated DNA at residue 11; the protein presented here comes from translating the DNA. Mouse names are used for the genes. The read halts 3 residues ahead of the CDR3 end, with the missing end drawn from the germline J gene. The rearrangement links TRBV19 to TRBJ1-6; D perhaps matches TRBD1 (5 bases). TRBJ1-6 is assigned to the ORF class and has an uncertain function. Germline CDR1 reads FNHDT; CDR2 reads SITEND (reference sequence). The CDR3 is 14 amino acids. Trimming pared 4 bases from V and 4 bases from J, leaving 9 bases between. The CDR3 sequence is CASSGGDYNSPLYF. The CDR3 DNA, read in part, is TGTGCCAGCAGTGGAGGGGATTATAATTCGCCC.

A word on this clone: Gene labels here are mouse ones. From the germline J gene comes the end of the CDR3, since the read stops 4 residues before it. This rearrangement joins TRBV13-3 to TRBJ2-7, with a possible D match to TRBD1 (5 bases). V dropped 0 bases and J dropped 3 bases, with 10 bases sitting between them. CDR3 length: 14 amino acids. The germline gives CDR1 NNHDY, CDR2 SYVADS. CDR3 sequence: CASSDDRSIYEQYF. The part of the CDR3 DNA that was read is TGTGCCAGCAGTGATGACAGGTCGATCTAT.

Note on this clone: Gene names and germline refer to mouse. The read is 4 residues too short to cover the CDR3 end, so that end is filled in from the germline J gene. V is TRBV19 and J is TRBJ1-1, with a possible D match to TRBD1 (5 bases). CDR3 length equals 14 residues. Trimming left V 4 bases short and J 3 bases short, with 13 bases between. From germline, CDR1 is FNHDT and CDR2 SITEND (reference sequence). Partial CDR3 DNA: TGTGCCAGCAGTCCCCAGGGTCGGGACACA. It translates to CASSPQGRDT. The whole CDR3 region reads CASSPQGRDTEVFF.

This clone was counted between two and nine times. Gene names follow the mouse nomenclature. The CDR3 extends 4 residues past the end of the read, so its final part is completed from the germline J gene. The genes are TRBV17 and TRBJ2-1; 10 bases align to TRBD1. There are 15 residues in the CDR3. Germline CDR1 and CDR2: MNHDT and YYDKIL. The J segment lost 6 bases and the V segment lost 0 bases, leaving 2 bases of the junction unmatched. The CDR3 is CASSRDRDRGAEQFF. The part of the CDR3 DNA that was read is TGTGCTAGCAGTAGAGACCGGGACAGGGGTGCT.

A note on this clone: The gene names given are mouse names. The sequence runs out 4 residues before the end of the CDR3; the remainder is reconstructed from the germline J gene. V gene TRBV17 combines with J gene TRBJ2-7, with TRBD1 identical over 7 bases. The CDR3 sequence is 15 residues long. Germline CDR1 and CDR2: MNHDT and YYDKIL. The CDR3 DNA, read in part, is TGTGCTAGCAGTAGAGATACCCCGGACAGGTAT. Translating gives CASSRDTPDRY. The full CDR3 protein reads CASSRDTPDRYEQYF.